This T cell receptor beta chain came from a study of T cell responses to AZD1222 COVID-19 vaccine. Study-wide results and caveats: Scientists sampled the repertoires only once the peak T cell response had passed.

TCRdb's table, derived via immunoSEQ multiplex PCR, lists solely in-frame clones and lacks some. The table shows about 130,000 clones, with nearly 90% occurring only once. The CDR3 length is 16 residues. Germline V gene sequence: CDR1 LNHNV, CDR2 YYDKDF (reference sequence). The V end lost 0 bases, the J end lost 0 bases, and 10 bases lay between the germline ends. Note on this clone: Its antigen is currently unknown.

V is TRBV15 and J is TRBJ2-3; tentative D call: TRBD1 (5 bases). Sequencing was performed on peripheral blood, taken 28 days after the second AZD1222 dose. The clonotype originates from an adult who received the AZD1222 COVID-19 vaccine. CDR3 in DNA: TGTGCCACCAGCAGAGATGACAGCTCTAGCACAGATACGCAGTATTTT. Translation gives CATSRDDSSSTDTQYF.